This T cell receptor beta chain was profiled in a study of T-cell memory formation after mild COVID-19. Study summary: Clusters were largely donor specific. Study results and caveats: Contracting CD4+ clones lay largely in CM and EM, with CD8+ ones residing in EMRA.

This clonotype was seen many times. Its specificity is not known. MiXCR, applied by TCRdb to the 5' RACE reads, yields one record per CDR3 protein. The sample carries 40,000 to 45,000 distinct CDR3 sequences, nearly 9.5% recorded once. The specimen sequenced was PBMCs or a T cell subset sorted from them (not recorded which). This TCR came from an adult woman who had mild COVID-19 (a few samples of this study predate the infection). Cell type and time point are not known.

The CDR3 loop reads CASRRVGTDTQYF. CDR3 DNA sequence: TGTGCCAGCAGACGAGTGGGCACAGATACGCAGTATTTT. The chain combines TRBV12-3 or TRBV12-4 with TRBJ2-3; D unclear. The CDR3 contains 13 residues. Trimming removed 6 bases from V and 1 base from J, with 8 bases in between.